Sequencing of this T cell receptor (beta chain) was carried out in a study of T-cell memory formation after mild COVID-19. Across the whole study: TCR clusters were mostly donor specific.

Study results and limitations: Clones contracting day 15 to 85 were balanced CD4/CD8; later expanders leaned CD4+. For second-wave clones that peaked at day 37, SARS-CoV-2 specificity went unverified.

TCRdb fed the 5' RACE reads into MiXCR, producing one record per CDR3 protein. The sample shows a few hundred thousand distinct CDR3 sequences, 20% to 25% of them seen only once. The germline CDR1 and CDR2 sequences are DFQATT and SNEGSKA (reference sequence). CDR3 length equals 10 residues. Trimming cost V 5 bases and J 3 bases, with 5 bases left between them. With regard to this clonotype: What it binds is not known.

Sample: PBMCs or a T cell subset sorted from them (not recorded which). The V gene is TRBV20-1, the J gene TRBJ2-7; D call uncertain. This receptor was identified in a man between 18 and 29 years old who had mild COVID-19 (a few samples of this study predate the infection). Cell type and time point are not known. CDR3 residues: CSAGDYEQYV. The CDR3 DNA follows: TGCAGTGCTGGTGACTACGAGCAGTACGTC.